The sequence of this T cell receptor (beta chain) was determined in a study of CD8 T cells in Susac syndrome. Sequencing of TCR beta, carried out with a high-throughput approach, was applied to CD8+ and CD4+ T cells from the blood. TEMRA cells were enriched by FACS, while CD8+ and CD4+ T cells were obtained through a negative isolation that was performed magnetically. Overall study findings and caveats: That the number of individuals in its TCR sequencing and HLA analysis was relatively small was acknowledged by the study.

The authors reverse transcribed roughly 0.5 to 1 ug RNA with random hexamers. immunoSEQ multiplex PCR amplified TCR beta CDR3 across 54 Vbeta, 13 Jbeta. TCRdb recomputed calls from the immunoSEQ multiplex PCR reads with MiXCR, one row per CDR3 protein. Of roughly 180,000 distinct CDR3 sequences in the sample, less than 95% are singletons; the top ten hold 0.1%. Remarks on this clonotype: Its target is unknown.

This CDR3 has 12 amino acids. Looked up from germline, CDR1 is SGHAT and CDR2 is FQNNGV. The V end was cut by 5 bases, the J end by 15 bases, with 18 bases between. V gene TRBV11-2 combines with J gene TRBJ2-3; D is undetermined. Sequencing was done on a sample of CD4+ T cells from PBMCs. This TCR was sampled from a human donor in good health. The CDR3: CASSLGPSVDYF. The CDR3 DNA reads TGTGCCAGCAGCCTAGGCCCATCCGTAGACTATTTT. Looking up the rest from reference TRBV11-2 and TRBJ2-3 gives the full variable domain: EAGVAQSPRYKIIEKRQSVAFWCNPISGHATLYWYQQILGQGPKLLIQFQNNGVVDDSQLPKDRFSAERLKGVDSTLKIQPAKLEDSAVYLCASSLGPSVDYFGPGTRLTVL.